This T cell receptor (beta chain) was identified in a study of T cell changes during pregnancy in multiple sclerosis. Germline CDR1 reads MNHEY; CDR2 reads SVGAGI. The CDR3 is 15 residues long. J lost 4 bases, V lost 2 bases, and 7 bases had no gene match. Sequencing was performed with immunoSEQ multiplex PCR; in TCRdb, only in-frame clones are kept and a portion is missing. This sample has 45,000 to 70,000 clones; 80% to 95% occur once, and the top ten carry around 0.66%. The chain employs TRBV6-5 and TRBJ1-1; TRBD1 agrees at 7 bases. The clonotype comes from a female donor with multiple sclerosis, enrolled in a pregnancy study. The specimen was CD4+ T cells from peripheral blood mononuclear cells, collected after pregnancy. As DNA, the CDR3 is TGTGCCAGCAGTTACGTGACAGGGAGGCTCACTGAAGCTTTCTTT. Protein sequence: CASSYVTGRLTEAFF.